The 24 T cell receptor beta chains reported below all come from one sample, sequenced in a study of metastatic and nonmetastatic thyroid tumors. All patients were treatment-naive before thyroid surgery. TCRdb re-analyzed the PCR reads through MiXCR. The repertoire consists of about 35,000 clones, with about 17% occurring once and the leading ten covering less than 7.5%. The specimen was blood. Receptor source: a male donor with papillary thyroid cancer or a benign thyroid nodule (not recorded which). Some clones in this sample may be carry-over from other donors' samples.

This clone has a count of ten or more. CDR3 amino acids: CASSLDLDPLFF. Written as DNA, the CDR3 is TGTGCCAGCAGCTTAGATCTGGATCCGTTGTTCTTC. V and J are TRBV7-2 and TRBJ2-1; D unresolved. Germline assignment: CDR1 SGHTA and CDR2 FQGNSA. This CDR3 has 12 amino acids. Trimming removed 1 base from V and 15 bases from J, with 13 bases in between. The whole variable domain, filled in from reference TRBV7-2 and TRBJ2-1, reads GAGVSQSPSNKVTEKGKDVELRCDPISGHTALYWYRQSLGQGLEFLIYFQGNSAPDKSGLPSDRFSAERTGGSVSTLTIQRTQQEDSAVYLCASSLDLDPLFFGPGTRLTVL.

This clone was found many times. The genes are TRBV20-1 and TRBJ2-3, with 12 bases identical to TRBD2. The CDR3 totals 16 residues. Germline V CDR1 and CDR2: DFQATT, SNEGSKA (reference sequence). The V and J ends lost 0 bases and 10 bases, in that order; junction bases with no gene match: 11. In DNA, the CDR3 is TGCAGTGCTAGAGACTTCGCGGGACTAGCGGGTGCTGCGCAGTATTTT. It yields the protein CSARDFAGLAGAAQYF.

The table lists this clone with a few counts. It may be a read error: a sequence one base away is much more abundant. CDR3 loop: CSWLTGGPGNTIYF. The CDR3 DNA reads TGCAGCTGGTTGACAGGGGGCCCTGGAAACACCATATATTTT. J is TRBJ1-3 and V is TRBV29-1; 10 bases are a match to TRBD1. The CDR3 spans 14 residues. CDR1 and CDR2 (germline): SQVTM, ANQGSEA. The trim removed 8 bases at V and 2 bases at J, leaving 6 bases unmatched.

This clone was counted ten times or more. The chain carries TRBV11-1 and TRBJ2-1; no clear D. The germline gives CDR1 SGHAT, CDR2 FQDESV (reference sequence). Trimming pared 1 base from V and 0 bases from J, leaving 16 bases between. The CDR3 extends over 18 amino acids. The CDR3, as DNA: TGTGCCAGCAGCTTAGTCGTTGCTGCCCCCGCCTCCTACAATGAGCAGTTCTTC. Protein sequence: CASSLVVAAPASYNEQFF.

This clone has a handful of counts. The genes are TRBV4-2 and TRBJ2-2; 9 bases fit TRBD2. The CDR3 is 16 amino acids. Per the germline V gene, CDR1 is LGHNA and CDR2 is YNFKEQ. With 2 bases clipped from V and 1 base from J, the junction kept 2 bases outside the gene matches. As DNA, the CDR3 is TGTGCCAGCAGCCAAAGACTAGCGGAGAACACCGGGGAGCTGTTTTTT. It encodes CASSQRLAENTGELFF.

This clone was detected a few times. An end of the junction differs from the germline gene, which may be a read error. V and J are TRBV12-3 or TRBV12-4 and TRBJ2-1; D uncertain. This CDR3 region has 12 residues. DNA of the CDR3: TGTGCCATCACCTCCCTGGGGAATGAGCAGTTCTTT. Translated, it gives CAITSLGNEQFF.

Many counts were recorded for this clone. The J gene is TRBJ2-7, the V gene TRBV12-5, with a tentative D call TRBD1 (6 bases). The germline V and J ends were trimmed by 5 bases and 5 bases, with 22 bases remaining between them. The CDR3 sequence is 16 residues long. Germline V gene data show CDR1 as LGHNT and CDR2 as FRNRAP. CDR3 in amino acids: CASGMPQGRSIDEQYF. CDR3 DNA: TGTGCTAGTGGTATGCCACAGGGCCGTTCCATCGACGAGCAGTACTTC. Complete variable domain (other parts from reference TRBV12-5 and TRBJ2-7): DARVTQTPRHKVTEMGQEVTMRCQPILGHNTVFWYRQTMMQGLELLAYFRNRAPLDDSGMPKDRFSAEMPDATLATLKIQPSEPRDSAVYFCASGMPQGRSIDEQYFGPGTRLTVT.

The chain links TRBV20-1 to TRBJ2-3; maybe TRBD1 (6 bases). The CDR3 contains 14 residues. Germline loops: CDR1 DFQATT, CDR2 SNEGSKA (reference sequence). Trimming removed 5 bases at V and 6 bases at J, with 18 bases between. The CDR3 is CSAPDYGRGDTQYF. As DNA, the CDR3 is TGCAGTGCTCCCGACTATGGTAGGGGGGATACGCAGTATTTT.

This clone was detected many times. This chain uses TRBV30 with TRBJ2-3, with a tentative D call TRBD1 (5 bases). Trimming pared 4 bases from V and 2 bases from J, leaving 10 bases between. The CDR3 is made up of 13 amino acids. Germline CDR1 is GTSNPN and CDR2 is SVGIG (reference sequence). CDR3: CAWTQENTDTQYF. The CDR3 region has the DNA TGTGCCTGGACACAGGAAAACACAGATACGCAGTATTTT.

This clone came up many times. This chain connects TRBV4-1 to TRBJ2-7; the match to TRBD1 covers 9 bases. Germline trimming cut 1 base from V and 3 bases from J; bases unmatched to any gene: 1. The CDR3 is 14 residues long. CDR1 is MGHRA and CDR2 is YSYEKL in the germline V gene. The CDR3, as DNA: TGCGCCAGCAGCCAAGGACAGGGGGACTACGAGCAGTACTTC. Translation: CASSQGQGDYEQYF.

This clone was observed at least ten times. Other DNA sequences in the same sample also yield this CDR3. This sequence joins TRBV14 and TRBJ1-6; no firm D call. The CDR3 covers 14 residues. The V end lost 2 bases, the J end lost 10 bases, and 12 bases lay between the germline ends. Germline values: CDR1 SGHDN, CDR2 FVKESK. The CDR3 loop reads CASSQRRAGSPLHF. DNA of the CDR3: TGTGCCAGCAGCCAACGACGAGCGGGCTCACCCCTCCACTTT.

This clone was recorded many times. The chain has TRBV4-2 and TRBJ1-5; the D gene is possibly TRBD1 (5 bases). Germline V lookup: CDR1 LGHNA, CDR2 YNFKEQ. This CDR3 comprises 16 residues. The V end lost 1 base, the J end lost 4 bases, and 14 bases lay between the germline ends. The chain's CDR3 is CASSQGGVRTNQPQHF. Written as DNA, the CDR3 is TGTGCCAGCAGCCAAGGGGGGGTGCGGACTAATCAGCCCCAGCATTTT.

This clone came up many times. This chain uses TRBV5-4 with TRBJ2-7; no definite D call. V was cut by 4 bases and J by 7 bases, with 12 bases left in between. There are 12 residues in the CDR3. The germline gives CDR1 SGHNT, CDR2 YYREEE (reference sequence). CDR3 sequence (DNA): TGTGCCAGCAGCAGAAATTTGGGGGAGCAGTACTTC. As protein: CASSRNLGEQYF.

Many counts were recorded for this clone. This chain joins TRBV19 and TRBJ2-1, with 8 nucleotides matching TRBD2. After removal of 8 bases from V and 12 bases from J, the junction contained 24 bases not matched to a gene. The CDR3 is made up of 17 amino acids. CDR1 is LNHDA and CDR2 is SQIVND in the germline V gene (reference sequence). The CDR3 spells CASSPAGGEVAPRGQFF. DNA for the CDR3: TGTGCCAGTTCGCCCGCCGGGGGGGAAGTCGCCCCCCGAGGGCAGTTCTTC.

This clone was detected ten times or more. The chain combines TRBV7-3 with TRBJ1-6; the match to TRBD1 covers 8 bases. Per the germline V gene, CDR1 is SGHTA and CDR2 is FQGTGA. The V gene end was trimmed by 1 base and the J gene end by 7 bases; junction bases not matched to a gene: 6. CDR3 length: 16 residues. This CDR3 reads CASSLNPTGANSPLHF. The CDR3 bases are TGTGCCAGCAGCTTAAATCCGACAGGGGCCAATTCACCCCTCCACTTT.

This clone is medium-sized within its sample. This chain connects TRBV7-2 to TRBJ2-7; D is perhaps TRBD1 or TRBD2 (6 bases each). The germline CDR1 and CDR2 sequences are SGHTA and FQGNSA. The CDR3 has 14 amino acids. V gave up 5 bases and J gave up 7 bases, with 18 bases separating them. Written as DNA, the CDR3 is TGTGCCAGCAGCCCAACATGGGGGGCAGGGGAGCAGTACTTC. Encoded protein: CASSPTWGAGEQYF.

This clone counts as medium-sized. The rearrangement links TRBV28 to TRBJ2-7, with 7 bases matching TRBD1. The V and J ends lost 7 bases and 2 bases, in that order; junction bases with no gene match: 8. The germline V gene encodes CDR1 MDHEN and CDR2 SYDVKM. This CDR3 comprises 14 residues. Here the CDR3 reads CASIRTGKAYEQYF. In nucleotides, the CDR3 is TGTGCCAGCATCCGGACAGGAAAAGCCTACGAGCAGTACTTC.

This clone was counted ten times or more. The chain is built from TRBV20-1 and TRBJ1-6; 7 nucleotides agree with TRBD1. V was pared by 2 bases and J by 4 bases, with 8 bases of the junction left unmatched. There are 16 residues in the CDR3. In germline, CDR1 is DFQATT, CDR2 SNEGSKA (reference sequence). CDR3 amino acids: CSARFQGQQYNSPLHF. CDR3 sequence (DNA): TGCAGTGCTAGATTTCAGGGACAGCAGTATAATTCACCCCTCCACTTT.

This clone was seen repeatedly, ten times or more. The chain carries TRBV2 and TRBJ2-7, with 7 nucleotides matching TRBD1. The CDR3 totals 13 residues. Germline CDR1 reads SNHLY; CDR2 reads FYNNEI. J gave up 7 bases and V 4 bases, and 7 bases lay outside the gene matches. The CDR3 sequence: CASSGQGRGEQYF. CDR3 DNA sequence: TGTGCCAGCAGTGGACAGGGCCGGGGAGAGCAGTACTTC.

This clone was observed many times. CDR3 amino acids: CSASETGNREKLFF. The CDR3 bases are TGCAGTGCTAGCGAGACAGGGAACCGTGAAAAACTGTTTTTT. The chain couples TRBV20-1 to TRBJ1-4; 7 nucleotides agree with TRBD1. CDR3 length: 14 amino acids. V was clipped by 3 bases and J by 7 bases; unmatched bases: 8. Per the germline V gene, CDR1 is DFQATT and CDR2 is SNEGSKA (reference sequence).

The rearrangement joins TRBV6-5 to TRBJ2-3; D might be TRBD2 (6 bases). The CDR3 consists of 18 residues. Germline assignment: CDR1 MNHEY and CDR2 SVGAGI. V dropped 1 base and J dropped 0 bases, with 17 bases sitting between them. The CDR3 spells CASSYYILAVGSTDTQYF. The CDR3 DNA reads as TGTGCCAGCAGTTACTACATATTAGCGGTGGGAAGCACAGATACGCAGTATTTT.

This clone was observed many times. The chain couples TRBV5-1 to TRBJ1-1; TRBD1 matches at 9 bases. After removal of 4 bases from V and 2 bases from J, the junction contained 3 bases not matched to a gene. The CDR3 covers 14 residues. In germline, CDR1 is SGHRS, CDR2 YFSETQ. The CDR3 DNA sequence: TGCGCCAGCAGCATACAGGGGGCTAACACTGAAGCTTTCTTT. It translates to CASSIQGANTEAFF.

This chain joins TRBV2 and TRBJ2-2, with 10 bases identical to TRBD1. J lost 3 bases, V lost 3 bases, and 4 bases had no gene match. Per the germline V gene, CDR1 is SNHLY and CDR2 is FYNNEI. CDR3 size: 16 residues. CDR3 nucleotides: TGTGCCAGCAGTGATGAGACAGGGGGCGACACCGGGGAGCTGTTTTTT. It codes for CASSDETGGDTGELFF.

Only a few counts were recorded for this clone. The J gene is TRBJ1-1, the V gene TRBV12-3 or TRBV12-4; possible D gene TRBD1, 6 bases. The CDR3 is made up of 14 amino acids. V was clipped by 3 bases and J by 4 bases, with 12 bases between them. The CDR3 loop reads CASSFRGRVTEAFF. CDR3 sequence (DNA): TGTGCCAGCAGTTTTAGGGGGAGGGTCACTGAAGCTTTCTTT.